The clone carrying this T cell receptor (beta chain) turned up a few times. These data originate in a study of early T cells in non-severe SARS-CoV-2 infection. One entry per CDR3 protein, called by TCRdb with MiXCR from the 5' RACE reads. The table has tens of thousands of distinct CDR3 sequences, approximately 6% seen once; the top ten hold under 10%. With 6 bases clipped from V and 0 bases from J, the junction kept 10 bases outside the gene matches. From germline, CDR1 is DFQATT and CDR2 SNEGSKA (reference sequence). This CDR3 region has 15 residues. Material for sequencing was whole blood. This TCR was sampled from an adult who was a healthcare worker with PCR-confirmed SARS-CoV-2 infection or an uninfected control (not recorded which). This chain connects TRBV20-1 to TRBJ2-5, with 7 bases aligning to TRBD1. The CDR3 spells CSAIGEGADQETQYF. CDR3 DNA sequence: TGCAGTGCAATCGGCGAGGGGGCGGACCAAGAGACCCAGTACTTC.